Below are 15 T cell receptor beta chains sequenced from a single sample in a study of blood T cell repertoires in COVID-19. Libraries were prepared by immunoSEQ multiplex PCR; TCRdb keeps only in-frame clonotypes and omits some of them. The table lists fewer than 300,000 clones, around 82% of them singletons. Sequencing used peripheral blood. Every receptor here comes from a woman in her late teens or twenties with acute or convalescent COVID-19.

The CDR3 DNA sequence: TGTGCCAGCAGCGTAGGGACAGGTGTAGGTGGCTACACCTTC. Protein sequence: CASSVGTGVGGYTF. The chain joins TRBV9 to TRBJ1-2; 7 bases agree with TRBD1. The trim removed 0 bases at V and 7 bases at J, leaving 6 bases unmatched. CDR1 is SGDLS and CDR2 is YYNGEE in the germline V gene. The CDR3 runs to 14 residues. The whole variable domain, remainder taken from reference TRBV9 and TRBJ1-2, is DSGVTQTPKHLITATGQRVTLRCSPRSGDLSVYWYQQSLDQGLQFLIQYYNGEERAKGNILERFSAQQFPDLHSELNLSSLELGDSALYFCASSVGTGVGGYTFGSGTRLTVV.

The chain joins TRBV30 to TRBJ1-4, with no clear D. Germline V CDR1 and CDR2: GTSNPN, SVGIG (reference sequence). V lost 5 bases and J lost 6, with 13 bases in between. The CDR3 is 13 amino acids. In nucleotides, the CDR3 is TGTGCCTGGGCGAGGGCAATGGATGAAAAACTGTTTTTT. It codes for CAWARAMDEKLFF.

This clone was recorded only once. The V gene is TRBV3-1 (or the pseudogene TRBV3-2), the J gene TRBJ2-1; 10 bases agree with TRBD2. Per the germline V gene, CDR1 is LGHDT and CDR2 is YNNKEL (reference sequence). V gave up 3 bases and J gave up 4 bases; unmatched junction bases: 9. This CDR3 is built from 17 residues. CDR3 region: CASSHGGAGGFYNEQFF. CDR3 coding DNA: TGTGCCAGCAGCCATGGAGGAGCGGGAGGGTTTTACAATGAGCAGTTCTTC.

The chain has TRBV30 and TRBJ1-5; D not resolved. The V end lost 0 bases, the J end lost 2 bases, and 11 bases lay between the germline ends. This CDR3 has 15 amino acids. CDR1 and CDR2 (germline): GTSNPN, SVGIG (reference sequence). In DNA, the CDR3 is TGTGCCTGGAGTGTAGGCGGTCGGCGCAATCAGCCCCAGCATTTT. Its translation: CAWSVGGRRNQPQHF.

CDR3 loop: CASSPLTRSRETQYF. DNA of the CDR3: TGTGCCAGCAGTCCCTTGACGCGGAGTAGGGAGACCCAGTACTTC. The gene calls are TRBV27 and TRBJ2-5; D ambiguous. The CDR3 covers 15 residues. Germline values: CDR1 MNHEY, CDR2 SMNVEV (reference sequence). Between the trimmed V and J ends, which lost 5 bases and 5 bases, there was a span of 18 bases.

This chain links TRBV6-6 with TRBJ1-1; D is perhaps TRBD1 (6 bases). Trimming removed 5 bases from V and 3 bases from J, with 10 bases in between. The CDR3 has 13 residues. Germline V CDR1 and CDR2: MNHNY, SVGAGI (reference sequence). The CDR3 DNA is TGTGCCAGCAGTCAAACAGGGTACACTGAAGCTTTCTTT. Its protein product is CASSQTGYTEAFF.

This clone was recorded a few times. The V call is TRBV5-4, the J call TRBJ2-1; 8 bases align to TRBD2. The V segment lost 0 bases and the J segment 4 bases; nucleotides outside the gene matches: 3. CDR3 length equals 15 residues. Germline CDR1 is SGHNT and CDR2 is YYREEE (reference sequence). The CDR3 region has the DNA TGTGCCAGCAGCTTGGCCCAGCGGGGGTACAATGAGCAGTTCTTC. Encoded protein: CASSLAQRGYNEQFF.

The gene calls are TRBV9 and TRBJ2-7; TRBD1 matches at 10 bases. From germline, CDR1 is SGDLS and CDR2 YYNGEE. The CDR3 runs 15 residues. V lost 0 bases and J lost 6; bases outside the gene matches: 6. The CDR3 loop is CASSVVGTGAGEQYF. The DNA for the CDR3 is TGTGCCAGCAGCGTAGTGGGGACAGGGGCGGGCGAGCAGTACTTC.

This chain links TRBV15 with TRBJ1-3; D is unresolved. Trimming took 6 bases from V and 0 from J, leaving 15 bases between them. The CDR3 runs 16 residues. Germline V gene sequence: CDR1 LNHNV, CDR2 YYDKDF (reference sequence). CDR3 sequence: CATRDGLLLSGNTIYF. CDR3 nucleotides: TGTGCCACCAGAGACGGACTTCTCCTCTCTGGAAACACCATATATTTT.

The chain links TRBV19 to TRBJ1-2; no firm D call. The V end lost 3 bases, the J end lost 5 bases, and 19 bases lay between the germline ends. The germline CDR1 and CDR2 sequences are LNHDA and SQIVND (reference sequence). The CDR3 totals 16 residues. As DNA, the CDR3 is TGTGCCAGTAGTATGGCCCTATCTGGTCGAGGATATGGCTACACCTTC. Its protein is CASSMALSGRGYGYTF. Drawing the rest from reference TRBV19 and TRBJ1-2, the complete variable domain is DGGITQSPKYLFRKEGQNVTLSCEQNLNHDAMYWYRQDPGQGLRLIYYSQIVNDFQKGDIAEGYSVSREKKESFPLTVTSAQKNPTAFYLCASSMALSGRGYGYTFGSGTRLTVV.

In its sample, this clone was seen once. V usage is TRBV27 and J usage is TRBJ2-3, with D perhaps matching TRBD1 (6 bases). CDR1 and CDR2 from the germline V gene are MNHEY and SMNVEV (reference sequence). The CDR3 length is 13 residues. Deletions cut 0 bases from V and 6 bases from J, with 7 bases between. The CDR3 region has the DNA TGTGCCAGCAGTTTATCCAGGGGTGATACGCAGTATTTT. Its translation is CASSLSRGDTQYF.

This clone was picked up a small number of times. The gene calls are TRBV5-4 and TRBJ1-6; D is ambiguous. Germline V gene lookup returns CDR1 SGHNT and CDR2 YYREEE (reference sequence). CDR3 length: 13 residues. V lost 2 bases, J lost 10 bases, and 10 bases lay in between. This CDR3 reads CASSFFRGSPLHF. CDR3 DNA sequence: TGTGCCAGCAGCTTTTTCCGTGGCTCACCCCTCCACTTT.

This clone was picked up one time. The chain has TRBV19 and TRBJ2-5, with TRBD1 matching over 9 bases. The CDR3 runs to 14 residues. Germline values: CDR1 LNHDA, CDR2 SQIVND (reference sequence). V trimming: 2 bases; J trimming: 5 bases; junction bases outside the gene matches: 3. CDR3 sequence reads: CASSIYRGHETQYF. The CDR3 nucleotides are TGTGCCAGTAGTATATACAGGGGGCACGAGACCCAGTACTTC. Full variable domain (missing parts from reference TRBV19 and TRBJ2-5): DGGITQSPKYLFRKEGQNVTLSCEQNLNHDAMYWYRQDPGQGLRLIYYSQIVNDFQKGDIAEGYSVSREKKESFPLTVTSAQKNPTAFYLCASSIYRGHETQYFGPGTRLLVL.

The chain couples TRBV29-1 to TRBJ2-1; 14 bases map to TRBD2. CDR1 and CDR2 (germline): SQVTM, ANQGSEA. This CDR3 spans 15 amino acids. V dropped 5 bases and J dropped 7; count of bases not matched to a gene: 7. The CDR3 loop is CSVRLAGGQLNEQFF. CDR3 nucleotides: TGCAGCGTTAGACTAGCGGGAGGGCAGTTGAATGAGCAGTTCTTC.

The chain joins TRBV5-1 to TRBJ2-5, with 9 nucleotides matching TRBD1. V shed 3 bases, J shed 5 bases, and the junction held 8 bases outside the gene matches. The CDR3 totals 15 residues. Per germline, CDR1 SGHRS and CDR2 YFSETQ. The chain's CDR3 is CASSWGHRGQETQYF. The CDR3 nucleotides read TGCGCCAGCAGCTGGGGGCACAGGGGGCAGGAGACCCAGTACTTC.